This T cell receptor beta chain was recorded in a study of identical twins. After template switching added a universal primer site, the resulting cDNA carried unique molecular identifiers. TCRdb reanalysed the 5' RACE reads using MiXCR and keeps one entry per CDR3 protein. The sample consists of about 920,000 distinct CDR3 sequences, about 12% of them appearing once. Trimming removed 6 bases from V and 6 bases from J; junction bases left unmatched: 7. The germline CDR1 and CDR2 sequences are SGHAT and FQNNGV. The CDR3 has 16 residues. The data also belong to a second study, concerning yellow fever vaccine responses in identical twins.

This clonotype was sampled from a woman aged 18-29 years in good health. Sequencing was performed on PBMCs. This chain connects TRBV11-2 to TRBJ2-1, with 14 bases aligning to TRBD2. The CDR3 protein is CASSFRLAGGGNEQFF. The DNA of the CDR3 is TGTGCCAGCAGTTTCCGACTAGCGGGAGGGGGCAATGAGCAGTTCTTC.